This is a list of T cell receptor beta chains from one sample in a study of cytomegalovirus exposure and HLA in healthy donors. Some clones are missing from TCRdb's copy, which holds only in-frame ones; the method was immunoSEQ multiplex PCR. This sample has around 120,000 clones, with more than 60% found just once. Sequenced input: PBMCs. Source of these receptors: a man aged 30 to 45 in good health and CMV-seronegative. The CDR3 runs from the conserved cysteine through the conserved F or W. Fields, in order: clone size, V gene, D gene, J gene, CDR3 protein, CDR3 DNA. The D gene is left open where the match is weak. Clone size is given for some rows only: seen once, a few or many times, or a class if the clone is expanded.

clone_size: -; v_call: TRBV5-4; d_call: -; j_call: TRBJ2-5; cdr3_aa: CASFRDSYQETQYF; cdr3_nt: TGTGCCAGCTTCCGAGATAGTTACCAAGAGACCCAGTACTTC
clone_size: few; v_call: TRBV7-9; d_call: -; j_call: TRBJ1-3; cdr3_aa: CASSLRTAAGNTIYF; cdr3_nt: TGTGCCAGCAGCTTAAGAACGGCGGCTGGAAACACCATATATTTT
clone_size: -; v_call: TRBV6-1; d_call: -; j_call: TRBJ2-2; cdr3_aa: CASSGAAGFAGELFF; cdr3_nt: TGTGCCAGCAGTGGGGCGGCAGGGTTTGCCGGGGAGCTGTTTTTT
clone_size: -; v_call: TRBV2; d_call: TRBD2; j_call: TRBJ2-1; cdr3_aa: CASNPAGGPSYNEQFF; cdr3_nt: TGTGCCAGCAATCCAGCGGGAGGACCTTCCTACAATGAGCAGTTCTTC
clone_size: -; v_call: TRBV18; d_call: -; j_call: TRBJ1-1; cdr3_aa: CASSPDSYTEAFF; cdr3_nt: TGTGCCAGCTCACCTGACAGTTACACTGAAGCTTTCTTT
clone_size: -; v_call: TRBV5-1; d_call: TRBD1; j_call: TRBJ1-6; cdr3_aa: CASSLGQGGSPLHF; cdr3_nt: TGCGCCAGCAGCTTAGGACAGGGAGGATCACCCCTCCACTTT
clone_size: -; v_call: TRBV5-1; d_call: -; j_call: TRBJ2-2; cdr3_aa: CASSQTWNTGELFF; cdr3_nt: TGCGCCAGCAGCCAGACTTGGAACACCGGGGAGCTGTTTTTT
clone_size: once; v_call: TRBV28; d_call: TRBD1; j_call: TRBJ2-2; cdr3_aa: CASSFPNRGKIGELFF; cdr3_nt: TGTGCCAGCAGTTTCCCAAACAGGGGGAAGATCGGGGAGCTGTTTTTT
clone_size: -; v_call: TRBV4-1; d_call: -; j_call: TRBJ2-5; cdr3_aa: CASSQGPGSQETQYF; cdr3_nt: TGCGCCAGCAGCCAAGGTCCGGGGTCCCAAGAGACCCAGTACTTC
clone_size: -; v_call: TRBV25-1; d_call: TRBD2; j_call: TRBJ2-5; cdr3_aa: CASSEVGAGRRETQYF; cdr3_nt: TGTGCCAGCAGTGAGGTGGGAGCGGGACGGAGGGAGACCCAGTACTTC
clone_size: -; v_call: TRBV28; d_call: TRBD1; j_call: TRBJ2-5; cdr3_aa: CATADRVQYF; cdr3_nt: TGTGCCACTGCGGACAGGGTGCAGTACTTC
clone_size: few; v_call: TRBV28; d_call: TRBD1; j_call: TRBJ1-2; cdr3_aa: CASSLMIGTGGVGYGYTF; cdr3_nt: TGTGCCAGCAGTTTAATGATCGGGACAGGGGGCGTGGGGTATGGCTACACCTTC
clone_size: -; v_call: TRBV6-1; d_call: -; j_call: TRBJ1-5; cdr3_aa: CASRGSGNQPQHF; cdr3_nt: TGTGCCAGCAGAGGGAGTGGGAATCAGCCCCAGCATTTT
clone_size: -; v_call: TRBV6-6; d_call: -; j_call: TRBJ1-1; cdr3_aa: CASTKQGFFEAFF; cdr3_nt: TGTGCCAGCACCAAACAGGGATTCTTTGAAGCTTTCTTT
clone_size: -; v_call: TRBV15; d_call: TRBD2; j_call: TRBJ2-5; cdr3_aa: CVTSRGTSGSGETQYF; cdr3_nt: TGTGTCACCAGCAGGGGGACTAGCGGGAGTGGGGAGACCCAGTACTTC
clone_size: once; v_call: TRBV4-1; d_call: TRBD2; j_call: TRBJ2-1; cdr3_aa: CASSQALAGTYNEQFF; cdr3_nt: TGCGCCAGCAGCCAAGCGCTAGCGGGAACTTACAATGAGCAGTTCTTC
clone_size: -; v_call: TRBV7-6; d_call: -; j_call: TRBJ1-6; cdr3_aa: CASSSVDSPLHF; cdr3_nt: TGTGCCAGCAGCTCGGTAGATTCACCCCTCCACTTT
clone_size: -; v_call: TRBV29-1; d_call: -; j_call: TRBJ1-1; cdr3_aa: CSFRGEEAFF; cdr3_nt: TGCAGCTTTCGGGGAGAGGAAGCTTTCTTT
clone_size: -; v_call: TRBV18; d_call: TRBD1; j_call: TRBJ1-3; cdr3_aa: CASSSGTGGSGNTIYF; cdr3_nt: TGTGCCAGCTCATCCGGGACAGGGGGCTCTGGAAACACCATATATTTT
clone_size: few; v_call: TRBV29-1; d_call: TRBD2; j_call: TRBJ2-5; cdr3_aa: CSAGSISGETQYF; cdr3_nt: TGCAGCGCCGGGTCCATTAGCGGGGAGACCCAGTACTTC
clone_size: -; v_call: TRBV6-5; d_call: TRBD2; j_call: TRBJ2-7; cdr3_aa: CASSAGLAQYEQYF; cdr3_nt: TGTGCCAGCAGTGCCGGACTAGCGCAATACGAGCAGTACTTC
clone_size: -; v_call: TRBV10-3; d_call: TRBD1; j_call: TRBJ1-5; cdr3_aa: CATHLRTGGNQPQHF; cdr3_nt: TGTGCCACCCATTTACGGACAGGAGGCAATCAGCCCCAGCATTTT
clone_size: -; v_call: TRBV9; d_call: TRBD1; j_call: TRBJ2-1; cdr3_aa: CASSVGTGAAPRGDNEQFF; cdr3_nt: TGTGCCAGCAGCGTAGGGACAGGGGCCGCCCCTCGCGGGGACAATGAGCAGTTCTTC
clone_size: -; v_call: TRBV5-1; d_call: TRBD1; j_call: TRBJ1-2; cdr3_aa: CASNIDRVESGYTF; cdr3_nt: TGCGCCAGCAACATAGACAGGGTTGAATCTGGCTACACCTTC
clone_size: -; v_call: TRBV9; d_call: TRBD1; j_call: TRBJ2-6; cdr3_aa: CASSVDSGTGPGANVLTF; cdr3_nt: TGTGCCAGCAGCGTAGACTCCGGGACAGGGCCTGGGGCCAACGTCCTGACTTTC
clone_size: -; v_call: TRBV6-5; d_call: -; j_call: TRBJ2-6; cdr3_aa: CASSLSGANVLTF; cdr3_nt: TGTGCCAGCAGCCTCTCTGGGGCCAACGTCCTGACTTTC
clone_size: -; v_call: TRBV11-2; d_call: -; j_call: TRBJ2-7; cdr3_aa: CASSPDNYEQYF; cdr3_nt: TGTGCCAGCAGCCCCGACAACTACGAGCAGTACTTC
clone_size: -; v_call: TRBV29-1; d_call: -; j_call: TRBJ1-1; cdr3_aa: CSALNQGFEAFF; cdr3_nt: TGCAGCGCTTTAAATCAGGGATTTGAAGCTTTCTTT
clone_size: -; v_call: TRBV11-2; d_call: TRBD1; j_call: TRBJ1-3; cdr3_aa: CASSLGGQLSGNTIYF; cdr3_nt: TGTGCCAGCAGCTTAGGGGGACAGCTCTCTGGAAACACCATATATTTT
clone_size: -; v_call: TRBV5-1; d_call: -; j_call: TRBJ1-2; cdr3_aa: CATNEAGGRYGYTF; cdr3_nt: TGCGCCACCAACGAGGCCGGGGGAAGATATGGCTACACCTTC
clone_size: -; v_call: TRBV4-1; d_call: TRBD2; j_call: TRBJ2-7; cdr3_aa: CASSQGRAVYEQYF; cdr3_nt: TGCGCCAGCAGCCAGGGGAGGGCGGTGTACGAGCAGTACTTC
clone_size: once; v_call: TRBV6-1; d_call: -; j_call: TRBJ2-2; cdr3_aa: CASSRVTGELFF; cdr3_nt: TGTGCCAGCAGCCGAGTAACCGGGGAGCTGTTTTTT
clone_size: -; v_call: TRBV5-1; d_call: -; j_call: TRBJ1-1; cdr3_aa: CASNPDWGRNTEAFF; cdr3_nt: TGCGCCAGCAATCCCGACTGGGGCCGTAACACTGAAGCTTTCTTT
clone_size: -; v_call: TRBV4-1; d_call: TRBD2; j_call: TRBJ2-3; cdr3_aa: CASSPGTSSDTQYF; cdr3_nt: TGCGCCAGCAGCCCCGGGACTAGTAGCGATACGCAGTATTTT
clone_size: -; v_call: TRBV18; d_call: -; j_call: TRBJ1-1; cdr3_aa: CASSPTGSGNTEAFF; cdr3_nt: TGTGCCAGCTCACCCACAGGGTCAGGGAACACTGAAGCTTTCTTT
clone_size: -; v_call: TRBV29-1; d_call: -; j_call: TRBJ1-2; cdr3_aa: CSSENGDYGYTF; cdr3_nt: TGCAGCTCTGAGAACGGGGACTATGGCTACACCTTC
clone_size: -; v_call: TRBV28; d_call: TRBD1; j_call: TRBJ1-5; cdr3_aa: CASTPGGVQPQHF; cdr3_nt: TGTGCCAGCACCCCAGGGGGCGTGCAGCCCCAGCATTTT
clone_size: -; v_call: TRBV5-4; d_call: -; j_call: TRBJ2-1; cdr3_aa: CASSLSGGAGQFF; cdr3_nt: TGTGCCAGCAGCTTGTCGGGGGGCGCCGGGCAGTTCTTC
clone_size: -; v_call: TRBV28; d_call: TRBD2; j_call: TRBJ2-5; cdr3_aa: CASLQRGGRKTQYF; cdr3_nt: TGTGCCAGCCTTCAACGGGGGGGCCGGAAGACCCAGTACTTC
clone_size: few; v_call: TRBV28; d_call: -; j_call: TRBJ1-2; cdr3_aa: CASTNLGTGANYGYTF; cdr3_nt: TGTGCCAGCACCAACTTAGGAACAGGAGCTAACTATGGCTACACCTTC
clone_size: -; v_call: TRBV29-1; d_call: TRBD1; j_call: TRBJ2-7; cdr3_aa: CSVRDRASYEQYF; cdr3_nt: TGCAGCGTCCGGGACAGAGCCTCCTACGAGCAGTACTTC
clone_size: -; v_call: TRBV28; d_call: -; j_call: TRBJ1-4; cdr3_aa: CASRQVPTGFGHEKLFF; cdr3_nt: TGTGCCAGCAGACAAGTCCCCACAGGGTTTGGTCACGAAAAACTGTTTTTT
clone_size: -; v_call: TRBV19; d_call: -; j_call: TRBJ1-1; cdr3_aa: CASTMGRASVEAFF; cdr3_nt: TGTGCCAGTACCATGGGCAGGGCTTCAGTCGAAGCTTTCTTT
clone_size: -; v_call: TRBV5-1; d_call: TRBD1; j_call: TRBJ2-2; cdr3_aa: CASSPFPAGQGASTGELFF; cdr3_nt: TGCGCCAGCAGCCCCTTCCCCGCGGGACAGGGGGCTAGCACCGGGGAGCTGTTTTTT
clone_size: -; v_call: TRBV23-1; d_call: TRBD1; j_call: TRBJ1-5; cdr3_aa: CASRPGQEGNQPQHF; cdr3_nt: TGCGCCAGCAGACCCGGACAGGAGGGCAATCAGCCCCAGCATTTT